This is a list of T cell receptor beta chains from one sample in a study of blood T cell repertoires in COVID-19. Using immunoSEQ multiplex PCR, the repertoire was profiled, and TCRdb retains in-frame clones only, with some absent. The table lists roughly 250,000 clones, around 86% of them singletons. Sequencing was done on a sample of peripheral blood. The receptors derive from a man aged 35 to 55 who had recovered from COVID-19. The CDR3 runs from the conserved cysteine through the conserved F or W. A D gene is named only where the DNA matches it firmly. Size tells how often a clone was seen (once, few, many) or the class of an expanded clone, and some rows leave it out.

V	size	D	J	DNA	CDR3
TRBV29-1	NA	TRBD2	TRBJ2-1	TGCAGCGTAGGAGGACTAGCTATAAATGAGCAGTTCTTC	CSVGGLAINEQFF
TRBV9	NA	TRBD1	TRBJ1-2	TGTGCCAGCAGCGGGACAGGGACCTGGGGCTATGGCTACACCTTC	CASSGTGTWGYGYTF
TRBV24-1	NA	NA	TRBJ2-5	TGTGCCACCAGTGAGGGCCCCGGGGTCCCGCAAGAGACCCAGTACTTC	CATSEGPGVPQETQYF
TRBV10-1	NA	NA	TRBJ2-7	TGCGCCAGTTCCTCGAGCTCCTACGAGCAGTACTTC	CASSSSSYEQYF
TRBV5-1	NA	TRBD1	TRBJ1-6	TGCGCCAGCAGCGTGGGACAGGGGAATAATTCACCCCTCCACTTT	CASSVGQGNNSPLHF
TRBV2	few	TRBD1	TRBJ1-1	TGTGCCAGCAGTAGGAGCAAGGGGGCGAGCACTGAAGCTTTCTTT	CASSRSKGASTEAFF
TRBV19	NA	NA	TRBJ1-5	TGTGCCAGTAGTATACAGGGGAACCCCAGCAATCAGCCCCAGCATTTT	CASSIQGNPSNQPQHF
TRBV6-5	NA	TRBD1	TRBJ2-7	TGTGCCAGCCGCTTGGGGCAGGGGGCCTACGAGCAGTACTTC	CASRLGQGAYEQYF
TRBV18	NA	NA	TRBJ1-1	TGTGCCAGCTCACCATCGGGGACTGAAGCTTTCTTT	CASSPSGTEAFF
TRBV21-1	NA	NA	TRBJ2-3	TGTGCCAGCAGCAAAAAGAGCATAGCGGGAGCAGATACGCAGTATTTT	CASSKKSIAGADTQYF
TRBV2	once	TRBD2	TRBJ2-7	TGTGCCGGGGGGGAAGCGTACTCCTACGAGCAGTACTTC	CAGGEAYSYEQYF
TRBV4-1	NA	TRBD1	TRBJ1-5	TGCGCCAGCAGCCATGCTCAGGGGGCGAGAAACAATCAGCCCCAGCATTTT	CASSHAQGARNNQPQHF
TRBV23-1	NA	TRBD1	TRBJ1-2	TGCGCCAGCAGTCAATCAGGTATTTTCGACAGGGTCGCCATCTATGGCTACACCTTC	CASSQSGIFDRVAIYGYTF
TRBV7-9	NA	NA	TRBJ1-4	TGTGCCAGCAGCACTTCGACAACTAATGAAAAACTGTTTTTT	CASSTSTTNEKLFF
TRBV29-1	NA	TRBD2	TRBJ2-1	TGCAGCGTTGGGCCTAGCGGGAGCAATGAGCAGTTCTTC	CSVGPSGSNEQFF
TRBV6-5	NA	NA	TRBJ2-5	TGTGCCAGCAGTTCCGGAGCGGTCTTGACCCAGTACTTC	CASSSGAVLTQYF
TRBV30	NA	NA	TRBJ1-2	TGTGCCTGGAGTGTGGGCAGGCCCAACTATGGCTACACCTTC	CAWSVGRPNYGYTF
TRBV12-3/TRBV12-4	NA	NA	TRBJ1-1	TGTGCCAGCAGCCTGAAGGGGGACACTGAAGCTTTCTTT	CASSLKGDTEAFF
TRBV7-6	NA	NA	TRBJ2-7	TGTGCCAGCAGCTTAGTCCAGACTCCCGCGGGGGAGCAGTACTTC	CASSLVQTPAGEQYF
TRBV19	NA	TRBD2	TRBJ2-1	TGTGCCAGTAGTATTAGCCCTAGCGGATACAATGAGCAGTTCTTC	CASSISPSGYNEQFF
TRBV7-6	NA	NA	TRBJ2-7	TGTGCCAGCAGCTCTTCTTCGGGAGAGCAGTACTTC	CASSSSSGEQYF
TRBV19	NA	NA	TRBJ2-1	TGTGCCAGCAGTCTGTCACGGGGGAGCTACAATGAGCAGTTCTTC	CASSLSRGSYNEQFF
TRBV19	NA	TRBD2	TRBJ2-3	TGTGCCAGTAGTCAGACGGGACTAACCGGCACAGATACGCAGTATTTT	CASSQTGLTGTDTQYF
TRBV18	NA	TRBD1	TRBJ2-7	TGTGCCAGCTCACCATCAAACAGGGGGTACGAGCAGTACTTC	CASSPSNRGYEQYF
TRBV27	NA	NA	TRBJ2-1	TGTGCCAGCAGTTTTATACGGGCGGGAACCTACAATGAGCAGTTCTTC	CASSFIRAGTYNEQFF
TRBV19	NA	NA	TRBJ2-7	TGTGCCAGTAGTGCACCCCAACTAGACGGGCAGTACTTC	CASSAPQLDGQYF
TRBV2	once	TRBD2	TRBJ2-3	TGTGCCAGCAGATTACTAGCGGGAGGGCCATCAGATACGCAGTATTTT	CASRLLAGGPSDTQYF
TRBV6-7	NA	NA	TRBJ2-7	TGTGCCAGCAGTTACGGCAGCGGGTGGATCCCCTACGAGCAGTACTTC	CASSYGSGWIPYEQYF
TRBV9	NA	NA	TRBJ2-6	TGTGCCAGCAGCGTAGCAGGCAGGGATATATCCTTGGGTAGGGACGTCCTGACTTTC	CASSVAGRDISLGRDVLTF
TRBV4-3	NA	TRBD1	TRBJ1-2	TGCGCCAGCAGCCACGGACAGGGGAAGGGCTACACCTTC	CASSHGQGKGYTF
TRBV5-1	NA	TRBD2	TRBJ2-1	TGCGCCAGCAGCTTGGGACTAGCGGCTTACAATGAGCAGTTCTTC	CASSLGLAAYNEQFF
TRBV6-5	once	TRBD1	TRBJ2-4	TGTGCCACCGGGGACAGGGGAGCCAAAAACATTCAGTACTTC	CATGDRGAKNIQYF
TRBV4-3	NA	TRBD1	TRBJ1-2	TGCGCCAGCAGCCAAGCGGACAGGCCTAACTATGGCTACACCTTC	CASSQADRPNYGYTF
TRBV6-6	NA	NA	TRBJ2-2	TGTGCCACCTGCCCAGGGGAATCAGGGGAGCTGTTTTTT	CATCPGESGELFF
TRBV11-2	NA	TRBD2	TRBJ2-7	TGTGCCAGCAGCTTAGATGCGGGGGGCTACTACGAGCAGTACTTC	CASSLDAGGYYEQYF
TRBV9	NA	NA	TRBJ1-6	TGTGCCAGCAGCGTAGCTCGGGGTACGAATGAGTCACCCCTCCACTTT	CASSVARGTNESPLHF
TRBV14	NA	NA	TRBJ1-5	TGTGCCAGCAGCCTAACTTACAGGGGCAATCAGCCCCAGCATTTT	CASSLTYRGNQPQHF
TRBV7-9	NA	NA	TRBJ2-7	TGTGCCAGCAGCTTAGGACAATACTACGAGCAGTACTTC	CASSLGQYYEQYF
TRBV5-4	once	NA	TRBJ2-3	TGTGCCAGCAGCTGGAGGGGTCAAGGCACAGATACGCAGTATTTT	CASSWRGQGTDTQYF
TRBV29-1	NA	NA	TRBJ2-1	TGCAGCGTAGCTAGCAACCCCATCGGTGAGCAGTTCTTC	CSVASNPIGEQFF
TRBV11-2	NA	NA	TRBJ1-1	TGTGCCAGCAGCGGTCCCGGGAACACTGAAGCTTTCTTT	CASSGPGNTEAFF